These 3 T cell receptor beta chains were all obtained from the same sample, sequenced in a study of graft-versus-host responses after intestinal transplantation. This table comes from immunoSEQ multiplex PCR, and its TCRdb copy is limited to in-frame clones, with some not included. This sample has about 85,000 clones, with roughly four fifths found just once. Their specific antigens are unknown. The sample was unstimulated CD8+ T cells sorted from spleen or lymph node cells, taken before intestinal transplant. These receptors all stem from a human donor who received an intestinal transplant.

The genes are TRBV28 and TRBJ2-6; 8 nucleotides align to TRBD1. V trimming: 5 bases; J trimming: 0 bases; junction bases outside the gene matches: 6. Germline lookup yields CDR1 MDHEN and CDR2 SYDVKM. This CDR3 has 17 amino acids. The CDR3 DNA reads TGTGCCAGCAGTAAGACAGGGGTCCGCTCTGGGGCCAACGTCCTGACTTTC. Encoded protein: CASSKTGVRSGANVLTF.

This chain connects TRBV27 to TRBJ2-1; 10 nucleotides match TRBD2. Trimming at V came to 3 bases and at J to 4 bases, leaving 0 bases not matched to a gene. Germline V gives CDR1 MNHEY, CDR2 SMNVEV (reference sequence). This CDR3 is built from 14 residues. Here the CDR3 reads CASSLTSGYNEQFF. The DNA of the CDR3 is TGTGCCAGCAGTTTGACTAGCGGGTACAATGAGCAGTTCTTC.

The CDR3 nucleotides are TGTGCCAGCAGCATTTACCATTATCGTAACTATGGCTACACCTTC. As protein: CASSIYHYRNYGYTF. The genes are TRBV13 and TRBJ1-2; D unresolved. Looked up from germline, CDR1 is PRHDT and CDR2 is FYEKMQ (reference sequence). The CDR3 loop spans 15 amino acids. The V and J ends lost 5 bases and 1 base respectively, with 14 bases between them.